The rows below give T cell receptor beta chains drawn from one sample of a study of CD8 T cells in Susac syndrome. One entry per CDR3 protein results from TCRdb running MiXCR on the immunoSEQ multiplex PCR reads. The sample consists of a few hundred thousand distinct CDR3 sequences, 89% of them appearing once. Sequencing used CD8+ T cells from PBMCs. Source of these receptors: a human donor with multiple sclerosis. The CDR3 runs from the conserved cysteine through the conserved F or W. D genes are given only for firm matches. Size is omitted from some rows. Given values are once, few, many or a class for expanded clones.

j_call	clone_size	v_call	d_call	cdr3_aa	cdr3_nt
TRBJ2-1	NA	TRBV20-1	NA	CSAPIGTSYLISDEQFF	TGCAGTGCCCCAATCGGGACTTCTTATCTGATCTCCGATGAGCAGTTCTTC
TRBJ2-2	NA	TRBV7-9	TRBD2	CAKVVLLATSGNTGELFF	TGTGCCAAAGTGGTACTCCTCGCTACTAGCGGGAACACCGGGGAGCTGTTTTTT
TRBJ2-2	NA	TRBV19	NA	CASGFSGGFGTGELFF	TGTGCCAGTGGTTTTTCGGGGGGCTTTGGCACCGGGGAGCTGTTTTTT
TRBJ2-1	NA	TRBV5-5	NA	CASIGGYEQFF	TGTGCCAGCATAGGTGGGTATGAGCAGTTCTTC
TRBJ2-7	few	TRBV4-2	TRBD1	CASSQGDRASYEQYF	TGTGCCAGCAGCCAAGGGGACAGGGCCTCTTACGAGCAGTACTTC
TRBJ1-1	NA	TRBV6-5	NA	CASSYTSTGGWTEAFF	TGTGCCAGCAGTTACACCTCGACAGGAGGGTGGACTGAAGCTTTCTTT
TRBJ2-5	few	TRBV11-2	NA	CASSLEATTKTQYF	TGTGCCAGCAGCTTAGAAGCAACCACGAAGACCCAGTACTTC
TRBJ2-1	NA	TRBV5-6	TRBD2	CASSLVREGLGNEQFF	TGTGCCAGCAGCTTGGTTCGGGAGGGATTAGGGAATGAGCAGTTCTTC
TRBJ1-6	NA	TRBV6-2/TRBV6-3	TRBD1	CASSPGQGHNSPLHF	TGTGCCAGCAGTCCAGGACAGGGCCATAATTCACCCCTCCACTTT
TRBJ1-4	NA	TRBV7-9	NA	CASSLGLSEKLFF	TGTGCCAGCAGCTTAGGATTGAGCGAAAAACTGTTTTTT
TRBJ2-1	NA	TRBV4-2	NA	CASSLVSVGNNEQFF	TGTGCCAGCAGCCTAGTAAGTGTCGGCAACAATGAGCAGTTCTTC
TRBJ1-2	NA	TRBV9	NA	CASSAPRDTANYGYTF	TGTGCCAGCAGCGCCCCTCGCGACACCGCTAACTATGGCTACACCTTC
TRBJ2-1	NA	TRBV29-1	TRBD2	CSVAVTSGRRATYNEQFF	TGCAGCGTTGCCGTGACTAGCGGGAGGAGGGCAACCTACAATGAGCAGTTCTTC
TRBJ1-3	NA	TRBV28	TRBD1	CASSLRWTGRGSGNTIYF	TGTGCCAGCAGCCTTCGTTGGACAGGGCGCGGCTCTGGAAACACCATATATTTT
TRBJ1-2	NA	TRBV9	TRBD1	CASSAGQGAYGYTF	TGTGCCAGCAGCGCCGGACAGGGGGCCTATGGCTACACCTTC
TRBJ2-7	NA	TRBV19	NA	CASSIIEGHEQYF	TGTGCCAGTAGTATAATAGAAGGCCACGAGCAGTACTTC
TRBJ1-5	NA	TRBV20-1	NA	CSARDRGVSNQPQHF	TGCAGTGCTAGAGATAGAGGCGTAAGCAATCAGCCCCAGCATTTT
TRBJ1-3	NA	TRBV7-2	NA	CASSLGDTIYF	TGTGCCAGCAGCTTGGGGGACACCATATATTTT
TRBJ2-1	once	TRBV7-9	NA	CATYQLGSYNEQFF	TGTGCCACTTATCAGCTTGGCTCCTACAATGAGCAGTTCTTC
TRBJ2-7	NA	TRBV12-3/TRBV12-4	NA	CASSWVRDEQYF	TGTGCCAGCAGTTGGGTCAGGGACGAGCAGTACTTC
TRBJ2-7	few	TRBV7-9	NA	CASSWASPYEQYF	TGTGCCAGCAGCTGGGCCAGCCCCTACGAGCAGTACTTC
TRBJ2-5	NA	TRBV12-3/TRBV12-4	TRBD2	CASSLAGGRAEETQYF	TGTGCCAGCAGTTTAGCGGGCGGGAGGGCCGAGGAGACCCAGTACTTC